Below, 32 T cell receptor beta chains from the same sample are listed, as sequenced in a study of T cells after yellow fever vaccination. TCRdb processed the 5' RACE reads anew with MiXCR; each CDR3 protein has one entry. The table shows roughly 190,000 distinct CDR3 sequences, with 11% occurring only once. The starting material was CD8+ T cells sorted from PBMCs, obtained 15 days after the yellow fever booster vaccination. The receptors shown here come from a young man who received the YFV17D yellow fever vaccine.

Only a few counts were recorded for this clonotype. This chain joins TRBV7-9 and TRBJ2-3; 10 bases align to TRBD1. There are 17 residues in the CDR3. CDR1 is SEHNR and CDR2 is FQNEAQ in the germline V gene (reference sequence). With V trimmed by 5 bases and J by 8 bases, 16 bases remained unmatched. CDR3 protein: CASSAPGTGVVYGTQYF. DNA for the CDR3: TGTGCCAGCAGCGCGCCTGGGACAGGGGTAGTCTACGGTACGCAGTATTTT.

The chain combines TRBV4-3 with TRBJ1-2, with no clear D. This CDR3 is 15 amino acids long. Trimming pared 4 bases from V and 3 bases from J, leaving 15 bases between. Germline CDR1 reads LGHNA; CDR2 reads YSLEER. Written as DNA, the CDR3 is TGCGCCAGCAGCCCTGGGTACTACGGGGACTATGGCTACACCTTC. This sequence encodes CASSPGYYGDYGYTF.

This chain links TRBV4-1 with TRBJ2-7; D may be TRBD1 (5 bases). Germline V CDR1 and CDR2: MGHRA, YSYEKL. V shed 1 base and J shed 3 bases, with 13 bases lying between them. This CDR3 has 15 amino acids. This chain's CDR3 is CASSQVEGAFYEQYF. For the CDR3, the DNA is TGCGCCAGCAGCCAAGTAGAAGGGGCTTTCTACGAGCAGTACTTC.

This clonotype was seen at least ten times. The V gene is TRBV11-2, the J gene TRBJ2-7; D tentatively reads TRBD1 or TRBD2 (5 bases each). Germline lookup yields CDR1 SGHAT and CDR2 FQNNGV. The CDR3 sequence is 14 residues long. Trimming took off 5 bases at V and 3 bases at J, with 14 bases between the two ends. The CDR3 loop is CASSRGADVYEQYF. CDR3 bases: TGTGCCAGCAGCCGAGGGGCAGACGTCTACGAGCAGTACTTC.

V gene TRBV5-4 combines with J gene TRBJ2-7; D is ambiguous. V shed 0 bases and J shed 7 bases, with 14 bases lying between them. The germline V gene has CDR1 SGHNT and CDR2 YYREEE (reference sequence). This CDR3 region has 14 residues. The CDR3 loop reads CASSLDVSSVEQYV. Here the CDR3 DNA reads TGTGCCAGCAGCTTGGACGTTTCCAGCGTGGAGCAGTACGTC.

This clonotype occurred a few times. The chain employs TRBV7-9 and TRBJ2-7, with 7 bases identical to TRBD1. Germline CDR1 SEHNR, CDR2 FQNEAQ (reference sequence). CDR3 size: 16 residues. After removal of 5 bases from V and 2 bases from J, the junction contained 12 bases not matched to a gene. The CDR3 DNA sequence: TGTGCCAGCAGCGGAGAACGGACAGGTTGGGCCTACGAGCAGTACTTC. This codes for CASSGERTGWAYEQYF.

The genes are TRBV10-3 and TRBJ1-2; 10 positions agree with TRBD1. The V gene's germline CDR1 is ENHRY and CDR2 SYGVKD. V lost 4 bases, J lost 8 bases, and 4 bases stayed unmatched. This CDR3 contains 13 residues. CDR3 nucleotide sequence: TGTGCCATCAGTGGACAGGGGGCTGAGGGCTACACCTTC. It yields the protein CAISGQGAEGYTF.

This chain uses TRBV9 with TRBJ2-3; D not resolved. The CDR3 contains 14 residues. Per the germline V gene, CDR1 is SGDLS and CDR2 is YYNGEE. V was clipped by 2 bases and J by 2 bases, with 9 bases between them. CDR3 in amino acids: CASSVLYTTDTQYF. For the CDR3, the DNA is TGTGCCAGCAGCGTGCTATACACCACAGATACGCAGTATTTT.

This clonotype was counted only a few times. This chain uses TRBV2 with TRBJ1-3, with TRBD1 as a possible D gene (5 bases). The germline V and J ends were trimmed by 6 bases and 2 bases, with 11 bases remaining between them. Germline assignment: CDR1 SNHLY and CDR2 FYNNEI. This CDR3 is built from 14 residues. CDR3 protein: CASSDRGAGNTIYF. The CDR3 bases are TGTGCCAGCAGCGACCGAGGGGCTGGAAACACCATATATTTT.

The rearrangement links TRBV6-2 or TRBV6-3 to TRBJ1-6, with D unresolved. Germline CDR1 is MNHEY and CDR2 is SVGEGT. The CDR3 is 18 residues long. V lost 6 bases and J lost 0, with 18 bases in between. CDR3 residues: CASRPGLGASSYNSPLHF. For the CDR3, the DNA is TGTGCCAGCAGGCCCGGACTGGGAGCGAGCTCCTATAATTCACCCCTCCACTTT.

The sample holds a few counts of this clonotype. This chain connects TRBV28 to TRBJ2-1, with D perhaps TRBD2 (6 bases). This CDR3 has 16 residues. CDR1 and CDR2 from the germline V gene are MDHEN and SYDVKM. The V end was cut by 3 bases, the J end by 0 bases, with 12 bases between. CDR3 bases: TGTGCCAGCAGTTTGAGCGGGCTCAGCTCCTACAATGAGCAGTTCTTC. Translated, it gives CASSLSGLSSYNEQFF. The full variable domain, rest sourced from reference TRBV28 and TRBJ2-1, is DVKVTQSSRYLVKRTGEKVFLECVQDMDHENMFWYRQDPGLGLRLIYFSYDVKMKEKGDIPEGYSVSREKKERFSLILESASTNQTSMYLCASSLSGLSSYNEQFFGPGTRLTVL.

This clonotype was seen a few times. In DNA, the CDR3 is TGTGCCAGCAGTTACTCGAGGGCTAGGGGGCCCACCGGGGAGCTGTTTTTT. Translation: CASSYSRARGPTGELFF. This chain uses TRBV6-2 or TRBV6-3 with TRBJ2-2; the match to TRBD1 covers 7 bases. The CDR3 contains 17 residues. The V gene's germline CDR1 is MNHEY and CDR2 SVGEGT. The J segment lost 4 bases and the V segment lost 0 bases, leaving 8 bases of the junction unmatched.

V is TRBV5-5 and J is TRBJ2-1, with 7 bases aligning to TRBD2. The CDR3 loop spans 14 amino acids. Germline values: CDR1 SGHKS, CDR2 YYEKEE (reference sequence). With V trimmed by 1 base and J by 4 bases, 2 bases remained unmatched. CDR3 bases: TGTGCCAGCAGCTTGCGAGCGGGGTACAATGAGCAGTTCTTC. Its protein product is CASSLRAGYNEQFF.

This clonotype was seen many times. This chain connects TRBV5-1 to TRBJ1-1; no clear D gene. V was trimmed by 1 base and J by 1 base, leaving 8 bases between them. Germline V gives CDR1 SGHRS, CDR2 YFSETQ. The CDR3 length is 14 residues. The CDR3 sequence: CASSLRARNTEAFF. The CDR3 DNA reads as TGCGCCAGCAGCTTGAGAGCGAGGAACACTGAAGCTTTCTTT.

In nucleotides, the CDR3 is TGTGCCAGCAGTTTGGGACTGCCGAGCTCTGGAAACACCATATATTTT. The encoded protein is CASSLGLPSSGNTIYF. The chain recombines TRBV12-3 or TRBV12-4 with TRBJ1-3, with a weak D call TRBD1 (5 bases). Trimming shortened V by 3 bases and J by 0 bases, and 12 bases separated the two germline ends. CDR3 size: 16 residues.

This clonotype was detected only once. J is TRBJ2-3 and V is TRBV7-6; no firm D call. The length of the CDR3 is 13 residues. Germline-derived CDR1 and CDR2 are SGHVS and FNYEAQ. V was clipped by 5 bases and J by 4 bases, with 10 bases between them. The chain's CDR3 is CASSHLFPDTQYF. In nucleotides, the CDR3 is TGTGCCAGCAGCCACCTTTTTCCAGATACGCAGTATTTT.

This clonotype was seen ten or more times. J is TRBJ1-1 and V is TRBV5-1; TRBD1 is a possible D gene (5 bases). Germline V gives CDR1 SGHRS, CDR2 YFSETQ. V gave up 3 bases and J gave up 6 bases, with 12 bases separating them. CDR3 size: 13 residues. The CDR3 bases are TGCGCCAGCAGCTCCTCAGGGAAGGCTGAAGCTTTCTTT. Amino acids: CASSSSGKAEAFF.

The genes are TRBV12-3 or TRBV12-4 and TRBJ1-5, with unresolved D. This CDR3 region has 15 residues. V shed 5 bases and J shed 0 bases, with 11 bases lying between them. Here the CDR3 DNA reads TGTGCCAGCAGTAAGGGTACGGCTAGCAATCAGCCCCAGCATTTT. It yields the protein CASSKGTASNQPQHF.

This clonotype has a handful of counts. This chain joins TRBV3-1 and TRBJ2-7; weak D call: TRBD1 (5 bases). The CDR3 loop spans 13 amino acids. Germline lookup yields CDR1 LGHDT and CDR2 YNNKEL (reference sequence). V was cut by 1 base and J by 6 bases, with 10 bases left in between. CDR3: CASSQGTSREQYF. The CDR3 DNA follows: TGTGCCAGCAGCCAAGGGACAAGTCGCGAGCAGTACTTC.

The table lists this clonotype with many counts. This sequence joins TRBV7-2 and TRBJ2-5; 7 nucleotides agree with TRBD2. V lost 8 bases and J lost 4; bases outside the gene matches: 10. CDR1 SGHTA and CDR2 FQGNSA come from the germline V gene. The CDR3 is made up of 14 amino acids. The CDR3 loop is CASHAVGGIETQYF. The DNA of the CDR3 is TGTGCCAGCCACGCCGTGGGAGGGATAGAGACCCAGTACTTC.

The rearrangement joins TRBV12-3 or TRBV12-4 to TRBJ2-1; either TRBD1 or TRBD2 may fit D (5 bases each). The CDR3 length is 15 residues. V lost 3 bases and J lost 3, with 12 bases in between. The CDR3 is CASSLGGTDYNEQFF. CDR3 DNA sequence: TGTGCCAGCAGTTTGGGTGGGACGGACTACAATGAGCAGTTCTTC.

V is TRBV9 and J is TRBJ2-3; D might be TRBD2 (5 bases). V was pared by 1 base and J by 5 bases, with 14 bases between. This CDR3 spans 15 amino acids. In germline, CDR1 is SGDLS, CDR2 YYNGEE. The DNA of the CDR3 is TGTGCCAGCAGCGTATCGGGAAGGGTGGAAGATACGCAGTATTTT. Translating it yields CASSVSGRVEDTQYF.

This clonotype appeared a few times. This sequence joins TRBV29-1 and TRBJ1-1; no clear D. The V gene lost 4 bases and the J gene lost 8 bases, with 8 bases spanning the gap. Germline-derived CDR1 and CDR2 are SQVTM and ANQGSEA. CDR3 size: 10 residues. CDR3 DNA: TGCAGCGTTGGGGCGGGGGAAGCTTTCTTT. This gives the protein CSVGAGEAFF.

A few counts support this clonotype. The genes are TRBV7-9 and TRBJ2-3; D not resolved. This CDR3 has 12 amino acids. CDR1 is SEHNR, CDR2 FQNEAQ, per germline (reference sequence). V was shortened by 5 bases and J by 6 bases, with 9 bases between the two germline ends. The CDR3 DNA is TGTGCCAGCAGCCCCGGTATGGATACGCAGTATTTT. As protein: CASSPGMDTQYF.

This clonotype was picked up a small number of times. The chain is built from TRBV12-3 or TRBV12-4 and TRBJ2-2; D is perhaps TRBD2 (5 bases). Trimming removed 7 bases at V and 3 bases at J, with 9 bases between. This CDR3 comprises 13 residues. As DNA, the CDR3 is TGTGCCAGCATTAAGGGAGACACCGGGGAGCTGTTTTTT. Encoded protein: CASIKGDTGELFF.

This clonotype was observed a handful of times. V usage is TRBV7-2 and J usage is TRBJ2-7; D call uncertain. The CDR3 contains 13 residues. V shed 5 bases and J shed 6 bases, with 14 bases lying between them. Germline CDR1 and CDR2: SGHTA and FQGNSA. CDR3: CASSRTLMGEQYV. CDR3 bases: TGTGCCAGCAGCCGAACATTGATGGGCGAGCAGTACGTC.

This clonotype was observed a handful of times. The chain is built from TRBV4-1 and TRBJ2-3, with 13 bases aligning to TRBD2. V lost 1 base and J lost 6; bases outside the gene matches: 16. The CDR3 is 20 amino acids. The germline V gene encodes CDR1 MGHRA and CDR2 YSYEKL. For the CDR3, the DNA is TGCGCCAGCAGCCAAGTGATACTAGCGGGGGGGAACGACCTCCCGGATACGCAGTATTTT. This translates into CASSQVILAGGNDLPDTQYF.

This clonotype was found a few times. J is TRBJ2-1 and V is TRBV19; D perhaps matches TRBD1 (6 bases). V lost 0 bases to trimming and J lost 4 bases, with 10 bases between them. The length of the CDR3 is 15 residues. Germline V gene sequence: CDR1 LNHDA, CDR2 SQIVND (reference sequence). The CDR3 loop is CASSIDRGLYNEQFF. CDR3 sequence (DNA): TGTGCCAGTAGTATAGACAGGGGTCTTTACAATGAGCAGTTCTTC.

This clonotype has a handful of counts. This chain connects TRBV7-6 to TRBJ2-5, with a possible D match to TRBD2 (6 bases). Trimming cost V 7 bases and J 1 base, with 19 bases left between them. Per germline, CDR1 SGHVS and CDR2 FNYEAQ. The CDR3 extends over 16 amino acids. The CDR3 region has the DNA TGTGCCAGCAAACCGCCGGGGGACGCCTTCCAAGAGACCCAGTACTTC. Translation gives CASKPPGDAFQETQYF.

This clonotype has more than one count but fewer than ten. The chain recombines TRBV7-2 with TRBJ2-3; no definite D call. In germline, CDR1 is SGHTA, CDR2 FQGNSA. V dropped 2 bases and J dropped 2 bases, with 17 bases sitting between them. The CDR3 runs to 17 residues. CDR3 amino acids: CASSLSRRRLHTDTQYF. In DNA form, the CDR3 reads TGTGCCAGCAGCTTATCAAGGCGTAGGCTTCACACAGATACGCAGTATTTT.

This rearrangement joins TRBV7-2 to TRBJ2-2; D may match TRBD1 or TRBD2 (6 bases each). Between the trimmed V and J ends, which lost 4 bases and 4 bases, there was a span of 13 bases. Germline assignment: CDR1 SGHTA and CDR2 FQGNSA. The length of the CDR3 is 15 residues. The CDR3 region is CASSWRQEGTGELFF. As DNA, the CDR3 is TGTGCCAGCAGCTGGAGACAGGAGGGCACCGGGGAGCTGTTTTTT. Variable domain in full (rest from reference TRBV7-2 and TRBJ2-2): GAGVSQSPSNKVTEKGKDVELRCDPISGHTALYWYRQSLGQGLEFLIYFQGNSAPDKSGLPSDRFSAERTGGSVSTLTIQRTQQEDSAVYLCASSWRQEGTGELFFGEGSRLTVL.

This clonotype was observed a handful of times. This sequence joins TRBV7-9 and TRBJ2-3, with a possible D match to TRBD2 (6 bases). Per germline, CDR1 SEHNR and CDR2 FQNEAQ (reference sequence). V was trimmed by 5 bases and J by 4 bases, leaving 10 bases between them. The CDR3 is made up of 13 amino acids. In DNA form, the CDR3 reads TGTGCCAGCAGCGGGGGGTTCGCAGATACGCAGTATTTT. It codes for CASSGGFADTQYF.